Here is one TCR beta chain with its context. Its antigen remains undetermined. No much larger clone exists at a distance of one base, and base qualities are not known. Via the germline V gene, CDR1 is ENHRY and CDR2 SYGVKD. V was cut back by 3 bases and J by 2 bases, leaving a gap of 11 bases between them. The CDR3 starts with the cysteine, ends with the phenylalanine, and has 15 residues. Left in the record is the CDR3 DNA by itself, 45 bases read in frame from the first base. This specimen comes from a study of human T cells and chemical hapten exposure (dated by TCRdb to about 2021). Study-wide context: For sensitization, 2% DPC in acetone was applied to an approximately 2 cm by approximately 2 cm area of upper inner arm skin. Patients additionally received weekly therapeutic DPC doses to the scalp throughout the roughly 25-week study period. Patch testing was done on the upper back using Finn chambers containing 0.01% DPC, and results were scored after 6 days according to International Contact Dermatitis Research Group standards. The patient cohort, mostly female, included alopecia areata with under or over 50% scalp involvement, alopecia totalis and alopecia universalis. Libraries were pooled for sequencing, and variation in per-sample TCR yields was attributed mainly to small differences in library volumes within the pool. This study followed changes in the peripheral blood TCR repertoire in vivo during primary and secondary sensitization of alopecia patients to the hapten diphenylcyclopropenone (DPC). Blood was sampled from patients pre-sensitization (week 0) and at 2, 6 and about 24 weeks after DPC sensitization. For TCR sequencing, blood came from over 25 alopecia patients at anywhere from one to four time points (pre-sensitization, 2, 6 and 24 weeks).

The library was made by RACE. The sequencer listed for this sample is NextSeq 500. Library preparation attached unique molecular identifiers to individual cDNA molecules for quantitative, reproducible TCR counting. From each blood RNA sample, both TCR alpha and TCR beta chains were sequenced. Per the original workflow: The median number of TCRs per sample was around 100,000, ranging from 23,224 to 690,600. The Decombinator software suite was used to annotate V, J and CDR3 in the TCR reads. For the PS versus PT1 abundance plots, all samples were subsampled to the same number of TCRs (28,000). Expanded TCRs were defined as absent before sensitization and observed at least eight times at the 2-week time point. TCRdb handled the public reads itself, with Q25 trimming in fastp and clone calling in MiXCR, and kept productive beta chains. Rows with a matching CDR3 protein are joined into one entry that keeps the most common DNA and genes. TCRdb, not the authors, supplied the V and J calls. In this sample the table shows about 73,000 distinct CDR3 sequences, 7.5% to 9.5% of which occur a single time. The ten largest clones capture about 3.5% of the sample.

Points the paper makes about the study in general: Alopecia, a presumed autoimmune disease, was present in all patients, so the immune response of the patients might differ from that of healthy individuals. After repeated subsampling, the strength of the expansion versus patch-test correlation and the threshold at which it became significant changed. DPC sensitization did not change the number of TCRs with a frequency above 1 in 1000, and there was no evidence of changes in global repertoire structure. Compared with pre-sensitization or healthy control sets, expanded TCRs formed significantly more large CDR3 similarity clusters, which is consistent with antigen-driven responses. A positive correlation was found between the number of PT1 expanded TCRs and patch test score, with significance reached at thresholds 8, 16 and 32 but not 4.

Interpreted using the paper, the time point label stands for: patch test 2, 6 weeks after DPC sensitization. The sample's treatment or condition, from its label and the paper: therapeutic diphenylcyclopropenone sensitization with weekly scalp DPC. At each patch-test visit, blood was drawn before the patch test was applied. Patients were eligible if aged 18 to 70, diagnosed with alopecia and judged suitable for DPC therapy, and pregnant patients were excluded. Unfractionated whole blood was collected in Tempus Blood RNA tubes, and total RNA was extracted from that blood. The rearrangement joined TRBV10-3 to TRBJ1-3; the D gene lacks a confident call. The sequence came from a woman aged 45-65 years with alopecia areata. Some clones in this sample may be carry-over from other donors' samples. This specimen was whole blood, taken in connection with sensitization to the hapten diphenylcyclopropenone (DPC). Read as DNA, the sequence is TGTGCCATCAGTGACGGCGGAATCACTGGAAACACCATATATTTT. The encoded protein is CAISDGGITGNTIYF.